This T cell receptor (beta chain) was profiled in a study of T cell changes during pregnancy in multiple sclerosis. Assay used: immunoSEQ multiplex PCR; TCRdb lists only in-frame clones, some missing. The table records approximately 41,000 clones, 94% of them present only once. Trimming removed 1 base at V and 8 bases at J, with 3 bases between. Germline CDR1 is SGHDN and CDR2 is FVKESK. The CDR3 spans 11 residues. This specimen was CD8+ T cells from peripheral blood mononuclear cells, taken in the third trimester of pregnancy. The J gene is TRBJ2-1, the V gene TRBV14; D remains ambiguous. The TCR was taken from a female donor with multiple sclerosis, enrolled in a pregnancy study. The CDR3 here is CASSQAYEQFF. Here the CDR3 DNA reads TGTGCCAGCAGCCAAGCGTATGAGCAGTTCTTC.